This is a list of T cell receptor beta chains from one sample in a study of T-cell reconstitution after alpha-beta-depleted transplantation in children. TCRdb fed the PCR reads into MiXCR, producing one record per CDR3 protein. The sample lists about 400,000 distinct CDR3 sequences; roughly 13% were seen once. The material sequenced was PBMCs, taken from the stem cell graft. The receptors derive from a human donor who donated a stem cell graft to a child with Fanconi anemia. The CDR3 runs from the conserved cysteine through the conserved F or W. D genes are given only for firm matches. Size is omitted from some rows. Given values are once, few, many or a class for expanded clones.

V: TRBV2
size: .
D: .
J: TRBJ2-2
DNA: TGTGCCAGCCAGGAAGGGACAACGAACACCGGGGAGCTGTTTTTT
CDR3: CASQEGTTNTGELFF

V: TRBV20-1
size: many
D: TRBD1
J: TRBJ2-1
DNA: TGCAGTGGGATAAGGGGGCGAAGCTACAGTGAGCAGTTCTTC
CDR3: CSGIRGRSYSEQFF

V: TRBV7-3
size: many
D: .
J: TRBJ2-3
DNA: TGTGCCAGCAGCTTAAGGGGGGTCGGCACAGACACGCAGTATTTT
CDR3: CASSLRGVGTDTQYF

V: TRBV7-9
size: .
D: .
J: TRBJ2-1
DNA: TGTGCCAGCAGCCCCAAGGGGGAGCCTTACAATGAGCAGTTCTTC
CDR3: CASSPKGEPYNEQFF

V: TRBV29-1
size: .
D: .
J: TRBJ1-4
DNA: TGCAGCGCCTGCAACACGGGGGGTGATGAAAAACTGTTTTTT
CDR3: CSACNTGGDEKLFF

V: TRBV7-2
size: many
D: .
J: TRBJ1-1
DNA: TGTGCCAGCAGCCTTGGGGTAGACACTGAAGCTTTCTTT
CDR3: CASSLGVDTEAFF

V: TRBV5-1
size: .
D: TRBD2
J: TRBJ2-3
DNA: TGCGCCAGCAGCTCATCCGGGACTAGCTGGGATACGCAGTATTTT
CDR3: CASSSSGTSWDTQYF

V: TRBV5-5
size: .
D: .
J: TRBJ2-5
DNA: TGTGCCAGCAGCTTGGTGGGGGAGCGGTGGGAAGAGACCCAGTACTTC
CDR3: CASSLVGERWEETQYF

V: TRBV6-2/TRBV6-3
size: .
D: .
J: TRBJ1-1
DNA: TGTGCCAGCAGTTACGCGGAGCCTACGAACACTGAAGCTTTCTTT
CDR3: CASSYAEPTNTEAFF

V: TRBV6-1
size: many
D: TRBD1
J: TRBJ1-5
DNA: TGTGCCAGCAGTAAGACAGGGGAGCAAGATCCCCAGCATTTT
CDR3: CASSKTGEQDPQHF

V: TRBV5-1
size: .
D: .
J: TRBJ2-1
DNA: TGCGCCAGCAGCGCCGGGACCCGTGAGCAGTTCTTC
CDR3: CASSAGTREQFF

V: TRBV12-3/TRBV12-4
size: .
D: TRBD2
J: TRBJ2-1
DNA: TGTGCCAGCACCCCTAGCGGGGGAGCCTACAATGAGCAGTTCTTC
CDR3: CASTPSGGAYNEQFF

V: TRBV7-2
size: many
D: .
J: TRBJ2-4
DNA: TGTGCCAGCAGCTTACGTTCCGGCATTCAGTACTTC
CDR3: CASSLRSGIQYF

V: TRBV5-1
size: .
D: TRBD1
J: TRBJ2-1
DNA: TGCGCCAGCAGCCAGGGACAGGGGGCGAACAATGAGCAGTTCTTC
CDR3: CASSQGQGANNEQFF

V: TRBV29-1
size: .
D: .
J: TRBJ1-2
DNA: TGCAGCACCGGCGGCGGGAACTATGGCTACACCTTC
CDR3: CSTGGGNYGYTF

V: TRBV6-5
size: few
D: .
J: TRBJ2-7
DNA: TGTGCCAGCACCTCCGGAGGAGAGCAGTACTTC
CDR3: CASTSGGEQYF

V: TRBV10-3
size: .
D: TRBD1
J: TRBJ2-3
DNA: TGTGCCATCAGCCTACAGGGGGTCGCAGATACGCAGTATTTT
CDR3: CAISLQGVADTQYF

V: TRBV5-1
size: .
D: TRBD1
J: TRBJ1-2
DNA: TGCGCCAGCAGCCACGGACAGGCCCCCGGCTACACCTTC
CDR3: CASSHGQAPGYTF

V: TRBV5-1
size: many
D: .
J: TRBJ2-2
DNA: TGCGCCAGCAGTCGTTCCATGGGGGAGCTGTTTTTT
CDR3: CASSRSMGELFF

V: TRBV5-1
size: .
D: .
J: TRBJ1-1
DNA: TGCGCCAGCAGGGACAACAAAAACACCCAGAACACTGAAGCTTTCTTT
CDR3: CASRDNKNTQNTEAFF

V: TRBV6-1
size: few
D: .
J: TRBJ1-5
DNA: TGTGCCAGCAGTAGGACAGCTTTAGGTCAGCCCCAGCATTTT
CDR3: CASSRTALGQPQHF

V: TRBV7-9
size: many
D: TRBD2
J: TRBJ2-3
DNA: TGTGCCAGCTACTCTAGCGGGGAAACAGATACGCAGTATTTT
CDR3: CASYSSGETDTQYF

V: TRBV6-1
size: .
D: .
J: TRBJ1-6
DNA: TGTGCCAGCAGTGAACTCCGGGCCTACTCACCCCTCCACTTT
CDR3: CASSELRAYSPLHF

V: TRBV20-1
size: many
D: .
J: TRBJ2-5
DNA: TGCAGTGCTATTAAGTGGGGTGTGCGAGAGACCCAGTACTTC
CDR3: CSAIKWGVRETQYF

V: TRBV7-9
size: few
D: .
J: TRBJ1-1
DNA: TGTGCCAGCAGTTCCTCACAGTTTGAAGCTTTCTTT
CDR3: CASSSSQFEAFF

V: TRBV7-6
size: .
D: TRBD2
J: TRBJ2-3
DNA: TGTGCCAGCAGCTCAACCAAAGGCGGGGGGACTAGCACAGATACGCAGTATTTT
CDR3: CASSSTKGGGTSTDTQYF

V: TRBV28
size: few
D: .
J: TRBJ1-6
DNA: TGTGCCAGCATCTCGGGGAATTCACCCCTCCACTTT
CDR3: CASISGNSPLHF

V: TRBV10-3
size: many
D: .
J: TRBJ2-2
DNA: TGTGCCATCAGTGAACTGGGCAGCTTGAAACACACCGGGGAGCTGTTTTTT
CDR3: CAISELGSLKHTGELFF

V: TRBV4-2
size: many
D: .
J: TRBJ2-1
DNA: TGTGCCAGCAGCCAAGAAAGAATAGGCGTTGAGCAGTTCTTC
CDR3: CASSQERIGVEQFF

V: TRBV7-9
size: .
D: .
J: TRBJ1-1
DNA: TGTGCCAGCAGCTTCACAGGGTTGAGCACTGAAGCTTTCTTT
CDR3: CASSFTGLSTEAFF

V: TRBV29-1
size: .
D: .
J: TRBJ1-1
DNA: TGCAGCGTTGAATATATCGGTCGGCGGGGCACTGAAGCTTTCTTT
CDR3: CSVEYIGRRGTEAFF

V: TRBV5-1
size: .
D: TRBD2
J: TRBJ2-3
DNA: TGCGCCAGCAGCTTGGGCGCGACTAGCGGGGTTTCAGATACGCAGTATTTT
CDR3: CASSLGATSGVSDTQYF

V: TRBV12-3/TRBV12-4
size: .
D: .
J: TRBJ2-7
DNA: TGTGCCAGCAGTCTCTCACGCGGAATCTACGAGCAGTACTTC
CDR3: CASSLSRGIYEQYF

V: TRBV5-1
size: .
D: .
J: TRBJ1-1
DNA: TGCGCCAGCAGCTTGCGGGCTGTTGGTGGGAGCACTGAAGCTTTCTTT
CDR3: CASSLRAVGGSTEAFF

V: TRBV2
size: few
D: .
J: TRBJ2-2
DNA: TGTGCCAGCAGTGAATACCAGATTACGAACACCGGGGAGCTGTTTTTT
CDR3: CASSEYQITNTGELFF

V: TRBV6-1
size: few
D: .
J: TRBJ1-3
DNA: TGTGCCAGCAGCCGGACAACTGAGTCTGGAAACACCATATATTTT
CDR3: CASSRTTESGNTIYF

V: TRBV27
size: few
D: TRBD1
J: TRBJ2-7
DNA: TGTGCCAGCAGTCCGGCCGGACAGGGGCCATACTACGAGCAGTACTTC
CDR3: CASSPAGQGPYYEQYF

V: TRBV11-1
size: few
D: .
J: TRBJ2-6
DNA: TGTGCCAGCAGCACCCCTCAAGGGCAGGGAACAGGGGCCAACGTCCTGACTTTC
CDR3: CASSTPQGQGTGANVLTF

V: TRBV20-1
size: few
D: .
J: TRBJ1-5
DNA: TGCAGTGCTGGTCAGGGGAATAATCAGCCCCAGCATTTT
CDR3: CSAGQGNNQPQHF

V: TRBV3-1
size: few
D: TRBD2
J: TRBJ2-5
DNA: TGTGCCAGCAGCCCTCTCGGGGGGTGGGATGGGACCCAGTACTTC
CDR3: CASSPLGGWDGTQYF

V: TRBV9
size: few
D: TRBD1
J: TRBJ1-1
DNA: TGTGCCAGCAGCTCCCGGACAGGAGCGAACACTGAAGCTTTCTTT
CDR3: CASSSRTGANTEAFF

V: TRBV12-3/TRBV12-4
size: medium-sized
D: TRBD1
J: TRBJ1-5
DNA: TGTGCCAGCAGTTGGGACAGTTTTGGAGGACAGCCCCAGCATTTT
CDR3: CASSWDSFGGQPQHF

V: TRBV20-1
size: .
D: .
J: TRBJ1-2
DNA: TGCAGTGCTCAAAGGTGGGGCTATGGCTACACCTTC
CDR3: CSAQRWGYGYTF

V: TRBV7-2
size: many
D: .
J: TRBJ2-7
DNA: TGTGCCAGCCGGGACGAAAACACCTACGAGCAGTACTTC
CDR3: CASRDENTYEQYF

V: TRBV15
size: .
D: .
J: TRBJ2-7
DNA: TGTGCCACCAGCAGAGATAGGCAGGTCCTCGAGCAGTACTTC
CDR3: CATSRDRQVLEQYF

V: TRBV5-6
size: many
D: TRBD1
J: TRBJ1-5
DNA: TGTGCCAGCAGCGGACCGGGACAGACTAATCAGCCCCAGCATTTT
CDR3: CASSGPGQTNQPQHF